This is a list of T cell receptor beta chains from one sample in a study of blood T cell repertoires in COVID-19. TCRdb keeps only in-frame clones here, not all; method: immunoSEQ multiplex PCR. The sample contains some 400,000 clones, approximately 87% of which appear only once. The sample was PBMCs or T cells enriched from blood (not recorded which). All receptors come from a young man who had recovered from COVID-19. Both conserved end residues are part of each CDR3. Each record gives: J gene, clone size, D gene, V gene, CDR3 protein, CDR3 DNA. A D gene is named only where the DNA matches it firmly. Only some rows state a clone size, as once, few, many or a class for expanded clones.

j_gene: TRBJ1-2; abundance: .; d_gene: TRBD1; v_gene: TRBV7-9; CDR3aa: CASSTAGGSNYGYTF; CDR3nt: TGTGCCAGCAGCACCGCAGGGGGCTCTAACTATGGCTACACCTTC
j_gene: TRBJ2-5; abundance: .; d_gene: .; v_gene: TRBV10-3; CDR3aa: CAISGGPQETQYF; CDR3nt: TGTGCCATCAGTGGGGGGCCCCAGGAGACCCAGTACTTC
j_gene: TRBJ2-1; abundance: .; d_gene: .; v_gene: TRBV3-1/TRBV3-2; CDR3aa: CASSQIRVAYNEQFF; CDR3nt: TGTGCCAGCAGCCAAATCAGGGTTGCCTACAATGAGCAGTTCTTC
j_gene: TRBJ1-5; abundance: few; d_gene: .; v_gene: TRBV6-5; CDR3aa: CASGKTQGDQPQHF; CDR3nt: TGTGCCAGCGGAAAGACCCAAGGGGATCAGCCCCAGCATTTT
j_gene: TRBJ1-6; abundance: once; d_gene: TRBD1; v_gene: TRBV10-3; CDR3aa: CAIGQGNSPLHF; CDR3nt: TGTGCCATTGGACAGGGAAATTCACCCCTCCACTTT
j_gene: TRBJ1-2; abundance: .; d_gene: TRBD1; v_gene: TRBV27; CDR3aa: CASSTQGANYGYTF; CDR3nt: TGTGCCAGCAGTACTCAGGGGGCTAACTATGGCTACACCTTC
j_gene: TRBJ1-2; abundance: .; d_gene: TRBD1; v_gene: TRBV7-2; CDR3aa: CASSLADRGEDYGYTF; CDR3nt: TGTGCCAGCAGTTTAGCCGACAGGGGCGAAGACTATGGCTACACCTTC
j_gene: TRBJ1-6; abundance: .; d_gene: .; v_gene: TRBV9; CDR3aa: CASSVGNDSPLHF; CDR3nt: TGTGCCAGCAGCGTCGGTAATGATTCACCCCTCCACTTT
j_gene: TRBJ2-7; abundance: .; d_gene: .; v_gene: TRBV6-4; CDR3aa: CASSDGGGYEQYF; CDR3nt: TGTGCCAGCAGTGACGGGGGAGGCTACGAGCAGTACTTC
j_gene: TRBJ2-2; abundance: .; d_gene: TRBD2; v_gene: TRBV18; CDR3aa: CASSPGTSGSGELFF; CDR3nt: TGTGCCAGCTCACCAGGGACTAGCGGGTCCGGGGAGCTGTTTTTT
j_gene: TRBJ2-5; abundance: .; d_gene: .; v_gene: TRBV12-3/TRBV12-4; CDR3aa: CASRGGGRSQYF; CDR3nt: TGTGCCAGCCGCGGGGGCGGTAGGTCCCAGTACTTC
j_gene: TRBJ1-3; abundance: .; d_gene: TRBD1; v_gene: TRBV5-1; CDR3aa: CASSSNGQGVGNTIYF; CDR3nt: TGCGCCAGCAGCTCCAACGGACAGGGGGTTGGAAACACCATATATTTT
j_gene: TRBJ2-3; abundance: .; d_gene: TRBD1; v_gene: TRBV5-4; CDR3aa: CASSQYRGASTDTQYF; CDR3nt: TGTGCCAGCAGCCAGTACAGGGGGGCTAGCACAGATACGCAGTATTTT
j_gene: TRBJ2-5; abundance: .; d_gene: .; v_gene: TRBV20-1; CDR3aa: CSASGEPQAKETQYF; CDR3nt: TGCAGTGCAAGTGGAGAGCCCCAAGCGAAAGAGACCCAGTACTTC
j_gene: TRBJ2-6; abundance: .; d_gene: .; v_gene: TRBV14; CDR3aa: CASSQDRWSGANVLTF; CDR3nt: TGTGCCAGCAGCCAAGATCGGTGGTCTGGGGCCAACGTCCTGACTTTC
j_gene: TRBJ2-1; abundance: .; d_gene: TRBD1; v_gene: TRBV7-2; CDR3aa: CASSRTGPYNEQFF; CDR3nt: TGTGCCAGCAGCCGGACAGGGCCCTACAATGAGCAGTTCTTC
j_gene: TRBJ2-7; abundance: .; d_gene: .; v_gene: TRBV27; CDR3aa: CASSLKTGEGYEQYF; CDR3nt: TGTGCCAGCAGTTTAAAGACAGGGGAGGGCTACGAGCAGTACTTC
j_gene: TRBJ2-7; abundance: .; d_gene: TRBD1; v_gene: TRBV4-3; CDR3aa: CASSPGQASYEQYF; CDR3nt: TGCGCCAGCAGCCCTGGACAGGCCTCCTACGAGCAGTACTTC
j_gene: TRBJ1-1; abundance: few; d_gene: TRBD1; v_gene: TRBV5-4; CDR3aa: CASTEDRDAEAFF; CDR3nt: TGTGCCAGCACCGAAGACAGGGACGCTGAAGCTTTCTTT
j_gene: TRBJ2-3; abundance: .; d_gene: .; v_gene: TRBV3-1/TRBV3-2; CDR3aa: CASSRQAREKDTQYF; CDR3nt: TGTGCCAGCAGCCGTCAAGCCCGTGAGAAAGATACGCAGTATTTT
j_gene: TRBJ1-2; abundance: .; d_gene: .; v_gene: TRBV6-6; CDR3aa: CASSRGLFNYGYTF; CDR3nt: TGTGCCAGCAGCAGAGGACTGTTTAACTATGGCTACACCTTC
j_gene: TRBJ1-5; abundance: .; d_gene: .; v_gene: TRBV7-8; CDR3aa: CASSFEARNQPQHF; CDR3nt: TGTGCCAGCAGCTTCGAGGCTCGTAATCAGCCCCAGCATTTT
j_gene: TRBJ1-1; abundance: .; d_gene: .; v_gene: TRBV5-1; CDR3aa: CASSPRTATPTEAFF; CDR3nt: TGCGCCAGCAGCCCAAGGACAGCAACTCCGACTGAAGCTTTCTTT
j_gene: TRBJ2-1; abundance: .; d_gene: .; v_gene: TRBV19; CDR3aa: CASSISETTLRQFF; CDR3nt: TGTGCCAGTAGTATAAGCGAGACTACCCTCCGGCAGTTCTTC
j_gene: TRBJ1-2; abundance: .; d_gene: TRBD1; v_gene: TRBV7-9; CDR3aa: CASSLSDRSYGYTF; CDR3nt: TGTGCCAGCAGCTTATCGGACAGGAGCTATGGCTACACCTTC
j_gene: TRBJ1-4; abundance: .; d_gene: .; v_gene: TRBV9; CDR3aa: CASSKADRRNEKLFF; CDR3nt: TGTGCCAGCAGCAAAGCGGACAGAAGAAATGAAAAACTGTTTTTT
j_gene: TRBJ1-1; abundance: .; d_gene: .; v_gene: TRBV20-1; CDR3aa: CSAWHTEAFF; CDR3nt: TGCAGTGCTTGGCACACTGAAGCTTTCTTT